This passage covers 22 T cell receptor beta chains from one sample sequenced in a study of molecular identifiers for immune sequencing clone quantification listed by TCRdb under 2018. Libraries were prepared through PCR. The instrument given in TCRdb is NextSeq 500. TCRdb applied fastp at Q25 and MiXCR to the public reads, then kept only in-frame beta chains. Under each unique CDR3 protein, matching rows form one entry showing the most common genes and DNA. The sample table records 100,000 or so distinct CDR3 sequences; 36% of these occur just once. Roughly 4.2% of the sample is held by the ten biggest clonotypes. Input material: naive CD8+ T cells from blood, with Jurkat cell RNA spiked in. The cell subset or site label here, explained by the study, means: FACS-sorted CD8+CD4-CCR7+CD45RA+ naive T cells. The receptors stem from a human donor in good health. Some libraries in this study had Jurkat cell RNA spiked in.

The CDR3 DNA follows: TGTGCCAGCAGCTTAGGTGGACAGCTATTCTACGAGCAGTACTTC. This encodes CASSLGGQLFYEQYF. The chain employs TRBV7-6 and TRBJ2-7; TRBD1 is a possible D gene (6 bases). In germline, CDR1 is SGHVS, CDR2 FNYEAQ. The ends were cut back, 1 base at V and 3 bases at J, with 13 bases in the middle. CDR3 length: 15 amino acids.

This clonotype was recorded many times. The J gene is TRBJ2-6, the V gene TRBV27, with D unresolved. Trimming took 1 base from V and 1 from J, leaving 5 bases between them. The length of the CDR3 is 15 residues. CDR1 and CDR2 (germline): MNHEY, SMNVEV (reference sequence). CDR3 amino acids: CASSLWLSGANVLTF. In DNA form, the CDR3 reads TGTGCCAGCAGTTTATGGCTATCTGGGGCCAACGTCCTGACTTTC.

As for this clonotype: The CDR3 carries no conserved terminal phenylalanine or tryptophan, so it likely arises from a read error. V and J are TRBV5-1 and TRBJ2-4; D unclear. CDR3 size: 14 residues. Germline CDR1 SGHRS, CDR2 YFSETQ. The CDR3 nucleotides read TGCGCCAGCAGCTTGTCGCAATCCAAATACATTCAGTACATC. Protein product: CASSLSQSKYIQYI.

The J gene is TRBJ2-7, the V gene TRBV11-2, with D uncertain. Trimming cost V 5 bases and J 2 bases, with 16 bases left between them. There are 15 residues in the CDR3. Germline lookup yields CDR1 SGHAT and CDR2 FQNNGV. CDR3 DNA sequence: TGTGCCAGCAGCGGCTCGCTCGCAGAACCCTACGAGCAGTACTTC. Amino acid sequence: CASSGSLAEPYEQYF.

The chain links TRBV7-6 to TRBJ2-7; D may correspond to TRBD1 or TRBD2 (5 bases each). CDR3 length: 15 residues. V shed 3 bases and J shed 4 bases, with 16 bases lying between them. CDR1 and CDR2 (germline): SGHVS, FNYEAQ. As DNA, the CDR3 is TGTGCCAGCAGCTTGGGGGTCGGATTCGGTTACGAGCAGTACTTC. It is translated as CASSLGVGFGYEQYF.

There are a few counts of this clonotype. The chain employs TRBV14 and TRBJ1-1; tentative D call: TRBD1 (6 bases). From germline, CDR1 is SGHDN and CDR2 FVKESK. CDR3 length: 16 amino acids. Trimming removed 4 bases at V and 8 bases at J, with 23 bases between. The CDR3 coding sequence is TGTGCCAGCAGCCGATGGGGGCGGGGATTGACGGAAGAAGCTTTCTTT. This translates into CASSRWGRGLTEEAFF.

This clonotype has a count of ten or more. The chain couples TRBV19 to TRBJ1-4; TRBD1 agrees at 8 bases. From germline, CDR1 is LNHDA and CDR2 SQIVND (reference sequence). V lost 9 bases and J lost 6; bases outside the gene matches: 6. This CDR3 comprises 13 residues. The CDR3 spells CASGQGDYEKLFF. The CDR3 DNA reads as TGTGCCAGCGGACAGGGAGACTATGAAAAACTGTTTTTT. Full variable domain (rest looked up from reference TRBV19 and TRBJ1-4): DGGITQSPKYLFRKEGQNVTLSCEQNLNHDAMYWYRQDPGQGLRLIYYSQIVNDFQKGDIAEGYSVSREKKESFPLTVTSAQKNPTAFYLCASGQGDYEKLFFGSGTQLSVL.

As for this clonotype: This may stem from a read error, because a much larger clone lies one nucleotide away. The chain recombines TRBV7-9 with TRBJ2-2; D remains ambiguous. The CDR3 spans 13 residues. The germline V gene has CDR1 SEHNR and CDR2 FQNEAQ (reference sequence). The V gene lost 3 bases and the J gene lost 4 bases, with 6 bases spanning the gap. CDR3 coding DNA: TGTGCCAGCAGCTTCCCAACCACCGGGGAGCTGTTTTTT. Translated, it gives CASSFPTTGELFF.

A note on this clonotype: A much larger clone differs by one base, so this may be a read error. This rearrangement joins TRBV7-2 to TRBJ2-1; D not certain. The CDR3 is 14 residues long. The V gene's germline CDR1 is SGHTA and CDR2 FQGNSA. CDR3 DNA: TGTGCCAGCAGCCCCCCCGACAACTACAATGAGCAGTCCTTC. This translates into CASSPPDNYNEQSF.

The chain has TRBV20-1 and TRBJ2-7, with a weak D call TRBD1 (6 bases). CDR3 length: 15 residues. V dropped 6 bases and J dropped 1 base, with 19 bases sitting between them. Germline V gives CDR1 DFQATT, CDR2 SNEGSKA (reference sequence). The CDR3 here is CSAQTPGQHSYEQYF. DNA for the CDR3: TGCAGTGCCCAAACCCCAGGACAGCATTCCTACGAGCAGTACTTC.

This clonotype was observed a few times. J is TRBJ2-7 and V is TRBV27; no reliable D call. The CDR3 is 16 amino acids. The ends were cut back, 0 bases at V and 0 bases at J, with 12 bases in the middle. Germline CDR1 MNHEY, CDR2 SMNVEV (reference sequence). Written as DNA, the CDR3 is TGTGCCAGCAGTTTATCGGGCGGAGAAAGCTCCTACGAGCAGTACTTC. Translated, it gives CASSLSGGESSYEQYF.

Notes on this clonotype: This may come from a read error, since a much larger clone is one base off. V gene TRBV29-1 combines with J gene TRBJ2-3; D is possibly TRBD2 (5 bases). Trimming left V 6 bases short and J 3 bases short, with 7 bases between. Germline assignment: CDR1 SQVTM and CDR2 ANQGSEA. The CDR3 is 11 amino acids. The CDR3 spells CSVRRTDTQYF. The CDR3 nucleotides read TGCAGCGTACGGAGGACAGATACGCAGTATTTT.

The CDR3: CASSDSPVNEQFF. The DNA for the CDR3 is TGTGCCAGCAGTGACTCGCCCGTCAATGAGCAGTTCTTC. The V and J genes are TRBV6-4 and TRBJ2-1; D gene ambiguous. The CDR3 length is 13 residues. Trimming removed 0 bases from V and 6 bases from J, with 6 bases in between. Germline loops: CDR1 MRHNA, CDR2 SNTAGT.

This clonotype has a handful of counts. This rearrangement joins TRBV28 to TRBJ1-6; D may be TRBD1 (5 bases). Germline CDR1 is MDHEN and CDR2 is SYDVKM. This CDR3 has 15 residues. The V end was cut by 4 bases, the J end by 9 bases, with 16 bases between. For the CDR3, the DNA is TGTGCCAGCAGTTCCTATTTAAGGGGAGGTTCACCCCTCCACTTT. Residues: CASSSYLRGGSPLHF.

This clonotype was counted a single time. Given a much more abundant clone one base away, this may be a read error. The chain employs TRBV5-1 and TRBJ2-5, with D possibly being TRBD1 (5 bases). CDR3 length equals 13 residues. Germline CDR1 and CDR2: SGHRS and YFSETQ. CDR3 sequence reads: CASRPPREETQSF. CDR3 in DNA: TGCGCCAGCAGGCCCCCCAGGGAAGAGACCCAGTCCTTC.

Worth noting for this clonotype: This may come from a read error, since a much larger clone is one base off. The chain couples TRBV28 to TRBJ1-5, with D unclear. This CDR3 region has 15 residues. CDR1 MDHEN and CDR2 SYDVKM come from the germline V gene. The DNA of the CDR3 is TGTGCCAGCAGTTTAGCCCAGGTAGCCAATCAGCCCCGGCATTTT. It translates to CASSLAQVANQPRHF.

Here the CDR3 DNA reads TGTGCCAGCAGTTTAATGGGCCCCCAAGAGACCCAGTACTTC. This codes for CASSLMGPQETQYF. This chain links TRBV27 with TRBJ2-5; no reliable D call. The CDR3 has 14 amino acids. The germline V and J ends were trimmed by 2 bases and 1 base, with 8 bases remaining between them. In germline, CDR1 is MNHEY, CDR2 SMNVEV (reference sequence).

This clonotype was found a few times. The chain is built from TRBV10-3 and TRBJ2-7; 10 nucleotides agree with TRBD2. The V gene's germline CDR1 is ENHRY and CDR2 SYGVKD. Trimming at V came to 3 bases and at J to 1 base, leaving 3 bases not matched to a gene. The CDR3 extends over 15 amino acids. The CDR3 protein is CAISELAGFSYEQYF. CDR3 sequence (DNA): TGTGCCATCAGTGAACTAGCGGGATTTTCCTACGAGCAGTACTTC.

This clonotype was counted ten times or more. A junction boundary mismatches the germline segment, possibly from a read error. The V and J genes are TRBV28 and TRBJ2-7; D may be TRBD1 (6 bases). The CDR3 runs 12 residues. Germline V lookup: CDR1 MDHEN, CDR2 SYDVKM. CDR3 loop: CASSDRPYAQYF. The DNA for the CDR3 is TGTGCCAGCAGTGACAGGCCCTACGCGCAGTACTTC.

With regard to this clonotype: Relative to the germline gene, one junction end is altered; a read error may explain this. This chain joins TRBV6-6 and TRBJ1-5; D not certain. The CDR3 spans 14 residues. CDR1 MNHNY and CDR2 SVGAGI come from the germline V gene (reference sequence). The CDR3 loop reads CASSYIQANQPQQF. CDR3 DNA: TGTGCCAGCAGTTACATTCAGGCGAATCAGCCCCAGCAGTTT.

The table lists this clonotype with a few counts. One base away lies a much larger clone, so this may be a sequencing read error. V usage is TRBV29-1 and J usage is TRBJ2-3, with D perhaps matching TRBD2 (5 bases). This CDR3 contains 12 residues. Trimming took off 7 bases at V and 0 bases at J, with 8 bases between the two ends. Germline CDR1 and CDR2: SQVTM and ANQGSEA. The CDR3 nucleotides read TGCAGCGCGGGGTCCAGCACAGATACGCAGTATTTT. This gives the protein CSAGSSTDTQYF.

A note on this clonotype: The conserved final phenylalanine or tryptophan is absent from the CDR3, which likely points to a read error. The chain joins TRBV7-9 to TRBJ2-5, with 8 bases identical to TRBD1. The V gene end was trimmed by 5 bases and the J gene end by 2 bases; junction bases not matched to a gene: 10. This CDR3 has 16 amino acids. In germline, CDR1 is SEHNR, CDR2 FQNEAQ (reference sequence). The CDR3 DNA follows: TGTGCCAGCAGCCTCCCTGGACAGGGCGGGCAAGAGACCCAGTACATC. Protein product: CASSLPGQGGQETQYI.